The present T cell receptor (beta chain) was sequenced within a study of cytomegalovirus exposure and HLA in healthy donors. Whole-study findings and limits: Later, an analysis showed that TCR beta chains associated with HLA were more clonally expanded than others that were equally common. Cytomegalovirus status was reportedly diagnosed by the classifier with high sensitivity and specificity.

V was pared by 3 bases and J by 8 bases, with 9 bases of the junction left unmatched. Germline CDR1 and CDR2: KGHSH and LQKENI. This CDR3 is built from 15 residues. Details on this clone: Its antigen is unknown.

The PCR contained 60 Vbeta and 13 Jbeta primers. Sequenced by immunoSEQ multiplex PCR; TCRdb stores in-frame clones only, minus some. The repertoire has 200,000 or so clones, about 86% of them found once; the top ten carry around 2.1%. The chain couples TRBV18 to TRBJ1-2; 10 nucleotides match TRBD1. Sequenced sample: PBMCs. This clonotype was obtained from a young woman in good health and CMV-seropositive. The CDR3 loop is CASSPRRGQGEGYTF. The CDR3 DNA is TGTGCCAGCTCACCCAGACGCGGACAGGGGGAAGGCTACACCTTC. Variable domain in full (rest from reference TRBV18 and TRBJ1-2): NAGVMQNPRHLVRRRGQEARLRCSPMKGHSHVYWYRQLPEEGLKFMVYLQKENIIDESGMPKERFSAEFPKEGPSILRIQQVVRGDSAAYFCASSPRRGQGEGYTFGSGTRLTVV.